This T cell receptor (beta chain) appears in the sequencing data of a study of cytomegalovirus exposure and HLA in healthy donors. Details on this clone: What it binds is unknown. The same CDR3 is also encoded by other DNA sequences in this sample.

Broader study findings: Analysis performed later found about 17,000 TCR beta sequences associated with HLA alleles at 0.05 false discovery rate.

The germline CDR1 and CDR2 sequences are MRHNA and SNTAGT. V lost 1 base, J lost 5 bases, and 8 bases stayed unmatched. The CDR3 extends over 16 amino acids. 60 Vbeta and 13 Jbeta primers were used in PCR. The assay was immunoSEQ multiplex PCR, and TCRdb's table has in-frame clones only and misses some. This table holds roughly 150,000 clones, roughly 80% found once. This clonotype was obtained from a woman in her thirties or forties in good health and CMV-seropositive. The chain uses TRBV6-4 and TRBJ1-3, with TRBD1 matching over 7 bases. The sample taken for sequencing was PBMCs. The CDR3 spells CASSDFAGTARNTIYF. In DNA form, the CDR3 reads TGTGCCAGCAGTGACTTCGCTGGGACAGCACGAAACACCATATATTTT.